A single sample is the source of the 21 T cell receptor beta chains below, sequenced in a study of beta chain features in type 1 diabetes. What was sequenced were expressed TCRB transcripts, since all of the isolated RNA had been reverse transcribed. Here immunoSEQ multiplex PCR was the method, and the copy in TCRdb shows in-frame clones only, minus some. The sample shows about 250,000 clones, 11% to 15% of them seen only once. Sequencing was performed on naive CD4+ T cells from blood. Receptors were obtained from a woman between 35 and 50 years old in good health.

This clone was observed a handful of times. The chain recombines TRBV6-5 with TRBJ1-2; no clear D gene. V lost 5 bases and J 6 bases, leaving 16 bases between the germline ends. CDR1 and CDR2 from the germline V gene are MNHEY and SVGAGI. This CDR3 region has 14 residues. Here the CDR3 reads CASSQTGPFDGYTF. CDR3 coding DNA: TGTGCCAGCAGTCAAACTGGGCCCTTTGATGGCTACACCTTC.

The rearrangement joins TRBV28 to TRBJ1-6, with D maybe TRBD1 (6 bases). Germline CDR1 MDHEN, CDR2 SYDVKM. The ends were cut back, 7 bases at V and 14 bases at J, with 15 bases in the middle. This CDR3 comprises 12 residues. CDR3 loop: CASTNRVGALHF. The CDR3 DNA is TGTGCCAGCACCAACAGGGTCGGGGCCCTCCACTTT.

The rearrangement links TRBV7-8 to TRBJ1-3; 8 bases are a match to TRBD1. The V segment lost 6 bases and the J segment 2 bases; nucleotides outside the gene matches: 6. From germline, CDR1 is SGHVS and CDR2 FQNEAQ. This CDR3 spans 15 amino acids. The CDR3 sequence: CASSQLDRAGNTIYF. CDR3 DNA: TGTGCCAGCAGTCAACTGGACAGGGCTGGAAACACCATATATTTT.

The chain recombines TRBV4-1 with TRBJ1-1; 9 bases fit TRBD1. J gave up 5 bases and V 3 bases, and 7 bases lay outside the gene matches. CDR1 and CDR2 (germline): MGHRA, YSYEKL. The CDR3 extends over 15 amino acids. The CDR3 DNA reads TGCGCCAGCAGCCATTACCGACAGGGGGGGACTGAAGCTTTCTTT. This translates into CASSHYRQGGTEAFF.

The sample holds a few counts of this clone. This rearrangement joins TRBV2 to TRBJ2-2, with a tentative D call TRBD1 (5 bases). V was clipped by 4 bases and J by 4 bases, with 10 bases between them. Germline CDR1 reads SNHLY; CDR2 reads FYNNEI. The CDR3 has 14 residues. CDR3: CASSVSGSTGELFF. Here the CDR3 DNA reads TGTGCCAGCAGTGTTTCAGGGTCCACCGGGGAGCTGTTTTTT. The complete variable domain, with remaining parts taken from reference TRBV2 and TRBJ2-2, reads EPEVTQTPSHQVTQMGQEVILRCVPISNHLYFYWYRQILGQKVEFLVSFYNNEISEKSEIFDDQFSVERPDGSNFTLKIRSTKLEDSAMYFCASSVSGSTGELFFGEGSRLTVL.

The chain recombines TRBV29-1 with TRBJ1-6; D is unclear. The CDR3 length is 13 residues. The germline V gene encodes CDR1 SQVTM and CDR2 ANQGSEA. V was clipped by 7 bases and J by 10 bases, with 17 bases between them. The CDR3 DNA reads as TGCAGCGCCAAGGTCGGCGGGAAGTCACCCCTCCACTTT. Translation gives CSAKVGGKSPLHF.

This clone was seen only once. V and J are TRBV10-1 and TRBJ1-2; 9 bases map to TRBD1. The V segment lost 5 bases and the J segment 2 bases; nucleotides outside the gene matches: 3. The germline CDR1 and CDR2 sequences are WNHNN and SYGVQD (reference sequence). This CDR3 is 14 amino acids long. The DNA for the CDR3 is TGCGCCAGCAGTCCCGGGACAGGGAACTATGGCTACACCTTC. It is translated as CASSPGTGNYGYTF.

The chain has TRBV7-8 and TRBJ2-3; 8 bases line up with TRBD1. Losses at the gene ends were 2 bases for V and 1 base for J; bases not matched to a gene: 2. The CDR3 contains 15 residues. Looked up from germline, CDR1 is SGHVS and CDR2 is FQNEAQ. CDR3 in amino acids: CASSLWGQGTDTQYF. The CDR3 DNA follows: TGTGCCAGCAGCTTATGGGGACAGGGCACAGATACGCAGTATTTT.

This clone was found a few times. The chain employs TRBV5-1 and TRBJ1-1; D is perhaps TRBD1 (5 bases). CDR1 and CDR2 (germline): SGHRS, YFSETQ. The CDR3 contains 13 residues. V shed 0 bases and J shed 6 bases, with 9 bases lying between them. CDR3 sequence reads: CASSLARGAEAFF. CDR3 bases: TGCGCCAGCAGCTTGGCACGGGGGGCTGAAGCTTTCTTT.

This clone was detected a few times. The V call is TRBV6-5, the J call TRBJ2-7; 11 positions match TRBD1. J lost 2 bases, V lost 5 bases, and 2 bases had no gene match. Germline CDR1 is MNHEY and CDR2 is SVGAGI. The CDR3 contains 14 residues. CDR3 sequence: CASSRDRGAYEQYF. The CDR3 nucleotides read TGTGCCAGCAGTCGGGACAGGGGGGCCTACGAGCAGTACTTC.

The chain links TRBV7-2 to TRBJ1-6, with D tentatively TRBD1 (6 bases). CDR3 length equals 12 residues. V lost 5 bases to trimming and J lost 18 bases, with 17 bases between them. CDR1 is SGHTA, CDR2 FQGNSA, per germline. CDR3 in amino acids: CASSPTMGAPHF. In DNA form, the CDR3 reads TGTGCCAGCAGCCCCACTATGGGGGCTCCCCACTTT.

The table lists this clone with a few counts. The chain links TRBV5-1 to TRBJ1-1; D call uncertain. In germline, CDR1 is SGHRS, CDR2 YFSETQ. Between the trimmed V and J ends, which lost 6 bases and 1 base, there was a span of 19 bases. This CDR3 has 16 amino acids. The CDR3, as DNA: TGCGCCAGCACCCCGGCGGGTCGTTTGGGGAACACTGAAGCTTTCTTT. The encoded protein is CASTPAGRLGNTEAFF.

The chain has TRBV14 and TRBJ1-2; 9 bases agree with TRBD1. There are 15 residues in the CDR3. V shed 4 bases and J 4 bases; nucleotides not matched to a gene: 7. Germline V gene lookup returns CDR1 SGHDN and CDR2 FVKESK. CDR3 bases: TGTGCCAGCAGCCCCCGCGGGACAGGGTTCTATGGCTACACCTTC. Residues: CASSPRGTGFYGYTF.

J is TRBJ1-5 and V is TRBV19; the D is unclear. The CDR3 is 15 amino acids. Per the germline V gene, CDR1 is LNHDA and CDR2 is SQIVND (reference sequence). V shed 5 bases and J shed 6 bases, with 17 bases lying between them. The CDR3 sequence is CASSSRQGRTQPQHF. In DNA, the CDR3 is TGTGCCAGTAGTTCCCGACAAGGGAGGACTCAGCCCCAGCATTTT.

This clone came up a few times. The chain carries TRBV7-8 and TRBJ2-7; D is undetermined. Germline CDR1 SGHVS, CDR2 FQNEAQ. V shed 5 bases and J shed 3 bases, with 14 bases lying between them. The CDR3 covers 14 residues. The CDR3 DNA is TGTGCCAGCAGCACGAGCAGCGTATTCTACGAGCAGTACTTC. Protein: CASSTSSVFYEQYF.

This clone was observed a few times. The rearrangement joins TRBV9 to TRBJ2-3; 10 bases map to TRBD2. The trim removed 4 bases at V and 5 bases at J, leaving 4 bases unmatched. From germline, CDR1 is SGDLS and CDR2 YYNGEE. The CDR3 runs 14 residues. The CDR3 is CASSRTSGGDTQYF. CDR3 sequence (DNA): TGTGCCAGCAGCCGGACTAGCGGAGGAGATACGCAGTATTTT.

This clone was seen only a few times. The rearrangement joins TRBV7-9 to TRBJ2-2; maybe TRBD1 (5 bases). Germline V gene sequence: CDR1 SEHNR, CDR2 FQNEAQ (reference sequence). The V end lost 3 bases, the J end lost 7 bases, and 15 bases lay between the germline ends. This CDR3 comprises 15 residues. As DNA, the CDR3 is TGTGCCAGCAGCTTTGGGCAGGGATTGAACGGGGAGCTGTTTTTT. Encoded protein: CASSFGQGLNGELFF. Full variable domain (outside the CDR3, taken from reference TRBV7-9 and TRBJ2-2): DTGVSQNPRHKITKRGQNVTFRCDPISEHNRLYWYRQTLGQGPEFLTYFQNEAQLEKSRLLSDRFSAERPKGSFSTLEIQRTEQGDSAMYLCASSFGQGLNGELFFGEGSRLTVL.

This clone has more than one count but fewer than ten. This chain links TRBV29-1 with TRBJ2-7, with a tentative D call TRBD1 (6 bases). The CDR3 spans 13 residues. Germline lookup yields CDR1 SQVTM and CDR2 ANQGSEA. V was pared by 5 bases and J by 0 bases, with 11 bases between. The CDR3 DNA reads TGCAGCGTTCTTTGGGACACCTCCTACGAGCAGTACTTC. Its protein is CSVLWDTSYEQYF.

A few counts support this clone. The CDR3 reads CASSWAAGAGMTEAFF. CDR3 DNA sequence: TGTGCCAGCAGTTGGGCTGCTGGGGCGGGAATGACTGAAGCTTTCTTT. The chain combines TRBV6-5 with TRBJ1-1, with D tentatively TRBD1 (5 bases). Germline assignment: CDR1 MNHEY and CDR2 SVGAGI. CDR3 length: 16 amino acids. V lost 4 bases, J lost 5 bases, and 20 bases lay in between.

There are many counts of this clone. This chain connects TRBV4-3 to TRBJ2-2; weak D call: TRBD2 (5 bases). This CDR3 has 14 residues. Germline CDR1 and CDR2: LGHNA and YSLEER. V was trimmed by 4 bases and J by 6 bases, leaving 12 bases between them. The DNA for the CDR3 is TGCGCCAGCAGCCTTATGCCGGGGTCCGGGGAGCTGTTTTTT. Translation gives CASSLMPGSGELFF.

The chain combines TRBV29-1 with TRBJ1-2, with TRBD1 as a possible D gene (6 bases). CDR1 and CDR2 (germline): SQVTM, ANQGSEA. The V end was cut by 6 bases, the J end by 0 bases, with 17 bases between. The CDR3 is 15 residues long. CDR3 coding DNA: TGCAGCGTACAAGGGGGGGACACTTCTAACTATGGCTACACCTTC. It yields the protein CSVQGGDTSNYGYTF.